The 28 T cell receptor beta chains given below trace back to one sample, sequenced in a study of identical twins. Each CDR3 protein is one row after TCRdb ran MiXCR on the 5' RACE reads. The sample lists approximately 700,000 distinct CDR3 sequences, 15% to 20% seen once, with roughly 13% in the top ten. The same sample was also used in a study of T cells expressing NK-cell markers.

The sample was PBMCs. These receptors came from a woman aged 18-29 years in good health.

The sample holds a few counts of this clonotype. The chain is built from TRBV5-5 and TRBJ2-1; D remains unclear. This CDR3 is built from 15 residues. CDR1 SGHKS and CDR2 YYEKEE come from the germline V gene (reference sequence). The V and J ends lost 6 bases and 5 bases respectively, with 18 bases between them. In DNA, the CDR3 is TGTGCCAGCACCCACCACCCGGCAGCTAACAATGAGCAGTTCTTC. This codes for CASTHHPAANNEQFF.

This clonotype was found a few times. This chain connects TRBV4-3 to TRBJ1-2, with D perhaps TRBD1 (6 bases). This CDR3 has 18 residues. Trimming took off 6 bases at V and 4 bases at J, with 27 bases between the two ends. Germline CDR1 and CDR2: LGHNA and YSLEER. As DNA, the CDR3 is TGCGCCAGCAGACATGCTACAGGGTTGTCGACTGGTGGCTATGGCTACACCTTC. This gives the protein CASRHATGLSTGGYGYTF.

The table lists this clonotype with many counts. CDR3 DNA sequence: TGCAGTGCTAGAGACGGGTGGGAGGGCTACGAGCAGTACTTC. The encoded protein is CSARDGWEGYEQYF. V gene TRBV20-1 combines with J gene TRBJ2-7; 7 nucleotides line up with TRBD2. The CDR3 spans 14 residues. With V trimmed by 0 bases and J by 3 bases, 5 bases remained unmatched. Germline-derived CDR1 and CDR2 are DFQATT and SNEGSKA (reference sequence).

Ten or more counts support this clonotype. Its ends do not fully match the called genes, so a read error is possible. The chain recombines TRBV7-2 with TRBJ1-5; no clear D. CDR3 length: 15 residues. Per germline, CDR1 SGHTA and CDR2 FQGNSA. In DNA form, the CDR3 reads TGCGCCAGCAGCCAAGGAGGTTATAGCAATCAGCCCCAGCATTTT. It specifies CASSQGGYSNQPQHF.

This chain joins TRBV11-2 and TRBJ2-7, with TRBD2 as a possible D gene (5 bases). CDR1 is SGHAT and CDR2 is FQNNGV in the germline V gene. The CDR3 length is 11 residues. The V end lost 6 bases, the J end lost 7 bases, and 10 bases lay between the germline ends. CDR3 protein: CASSWPGEQYF. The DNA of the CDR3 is TGTGCCAGCAGTTGGCCGGGGGAGCAGTACTTC.

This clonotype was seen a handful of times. CDR3 amino acids: CAIKGAQETQYF. The CDR3 region has the DNA TGTGCCATCAAGGGGGCCCAAGAGACCCAGTACTTC. The rearrangement links TRBV10-3 to TRBJ2-5; 7 positions agree with TRBD1. The length of the CDR3 is 12 residues. The germline CDR1 and CDR2 sequences are ENHRY and SYGVKD. J lost 1 base, V lost 7 bases, and 0 bases had no gene match.

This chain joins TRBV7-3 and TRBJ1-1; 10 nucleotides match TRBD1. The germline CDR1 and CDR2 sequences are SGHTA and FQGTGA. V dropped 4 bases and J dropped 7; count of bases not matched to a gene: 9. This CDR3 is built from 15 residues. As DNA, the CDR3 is TGTGCCAGCAGCTCCAGCCCCGGGACAGGGGATGAAGCTTTCTTT. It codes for CASSSSPGTGDEAFF.

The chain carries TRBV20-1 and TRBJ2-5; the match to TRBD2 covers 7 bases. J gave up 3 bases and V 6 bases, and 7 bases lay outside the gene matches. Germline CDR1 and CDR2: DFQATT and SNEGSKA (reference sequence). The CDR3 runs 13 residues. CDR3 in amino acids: CSATKLAEETQYF. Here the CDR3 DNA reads TGCAGTGCCACAAAGCTAGCGGAAGAGACCCAGTACTTC.

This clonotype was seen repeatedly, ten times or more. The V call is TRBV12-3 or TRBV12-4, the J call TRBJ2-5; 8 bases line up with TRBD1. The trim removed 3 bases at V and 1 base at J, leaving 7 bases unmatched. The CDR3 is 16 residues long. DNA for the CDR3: TGTGCCAGCAGTTTTCGGACAGGGTCGATCCAAGAGACCCAGTACTTC. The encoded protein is CASSFRTGSIQETQYF.

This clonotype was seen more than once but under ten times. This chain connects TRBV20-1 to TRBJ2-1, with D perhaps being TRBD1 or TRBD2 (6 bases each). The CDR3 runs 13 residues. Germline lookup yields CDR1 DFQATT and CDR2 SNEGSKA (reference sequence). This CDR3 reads CCPTGLGGNEQFF. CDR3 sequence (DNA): TGCTGCCCGACAGGACTCGGGGGCAATGAGCAGTTCTTC.

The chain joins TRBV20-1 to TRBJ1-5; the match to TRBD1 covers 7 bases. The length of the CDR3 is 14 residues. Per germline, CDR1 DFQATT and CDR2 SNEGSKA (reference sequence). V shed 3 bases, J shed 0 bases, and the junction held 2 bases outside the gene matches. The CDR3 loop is CSARGTVSNQPQHF. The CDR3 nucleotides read TGCAGTGCTAGGGGGACAGTTAGCAATCAGCCCCAGCATTTT.

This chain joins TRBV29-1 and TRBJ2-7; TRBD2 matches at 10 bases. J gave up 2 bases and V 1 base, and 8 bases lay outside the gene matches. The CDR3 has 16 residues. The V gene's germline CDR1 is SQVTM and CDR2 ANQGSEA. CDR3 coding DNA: TGCAGCGTTGAAGTAAGCGGGAGGGCCTCAACCTACGAGCAGTACTTC. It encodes CSVEVSGRASTYEQYF.

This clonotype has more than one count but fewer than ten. CDR3 nucleotide sequence: TGTGCTAGTGGTTTGGTATCTAGCGGGAAAATCGATGAGCAGTTCTTC. This sequence encodes CASGLVSSGKIDEQFF. V and J are TRBV12-5 and TRBJ2-1; TRBD2 matches 9 bases. The CDR3 runs to 16 residues. Germline CDR1 LGHNT, CDR2 FRNRAP. After removal of 0 bases from V and 8 bases from J, the junction contained 8 bases not matched to a gene.

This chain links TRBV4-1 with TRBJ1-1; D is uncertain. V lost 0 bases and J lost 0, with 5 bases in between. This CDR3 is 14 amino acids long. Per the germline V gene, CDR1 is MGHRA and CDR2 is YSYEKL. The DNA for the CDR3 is TGCGCCAGCAGCCAAGAGCCGGTGAACACTGAAGCTTTCTTT. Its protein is CASSQEPVNTEAFF.

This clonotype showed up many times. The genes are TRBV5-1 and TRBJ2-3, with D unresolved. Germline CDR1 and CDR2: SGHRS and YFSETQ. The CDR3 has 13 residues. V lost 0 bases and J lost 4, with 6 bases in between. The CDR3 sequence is CASSLEGSDTQYF. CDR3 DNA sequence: TGCGCCAGCAGCTTGGAAGGGTCAGATACGCAGTATTTT.

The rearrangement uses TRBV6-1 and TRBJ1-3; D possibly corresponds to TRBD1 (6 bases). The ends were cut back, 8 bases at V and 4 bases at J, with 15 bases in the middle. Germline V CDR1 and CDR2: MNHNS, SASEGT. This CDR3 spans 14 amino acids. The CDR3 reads CASSIRGAGNTIYF. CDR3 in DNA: TGTGCCAGCTCCATCAGGGGTGCCGGAAACACCATATATTTT.

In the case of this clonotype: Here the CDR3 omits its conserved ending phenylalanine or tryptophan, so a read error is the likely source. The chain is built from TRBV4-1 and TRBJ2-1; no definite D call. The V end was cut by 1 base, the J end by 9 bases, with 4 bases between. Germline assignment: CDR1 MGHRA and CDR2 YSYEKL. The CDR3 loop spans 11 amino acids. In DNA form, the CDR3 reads TGCGCCAGCAGCCAAGGACGTGAGCAGTTCCTC. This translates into CASSQGREQFL.

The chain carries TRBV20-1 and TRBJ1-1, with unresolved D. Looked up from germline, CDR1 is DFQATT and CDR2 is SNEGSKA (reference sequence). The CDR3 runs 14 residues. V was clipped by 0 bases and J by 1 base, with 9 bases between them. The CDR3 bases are TGCAGTGCTAGAGAGGGAGAGGGGAACACTGAAGCTTTCTTT. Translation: CSAREGEGNTEAFF.

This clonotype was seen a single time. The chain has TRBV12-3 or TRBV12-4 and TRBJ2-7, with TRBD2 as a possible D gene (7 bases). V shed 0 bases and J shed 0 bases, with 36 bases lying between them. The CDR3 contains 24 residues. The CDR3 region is CASSLARVFTSREGHAFGSYEQYF. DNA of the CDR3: TGTGCCAGCAGTTTAGCGCGCGTTTTTACTTCTAGGGAGGGACACGCCTTCGGCTCCTACGAGCAGTACTTC.

The CDR3 coding sequence is TGTGCCAGCAGCTTAGAAGGGGCTAGCGCCTCCTACAATGAGCAGTTCTTC. Translation: CASSLEGASASYNEQFF. This chain connects TRBV11-2 to TRBJ2-1; D might be TRBD2 (6 bases). Germline CDR1 reads SGHAT; CDR2 reads FQNNGV. The CDR3 is 17 amino acids. Trimming cost V 0 bases and J 0 bases, with 12 bases left between them.

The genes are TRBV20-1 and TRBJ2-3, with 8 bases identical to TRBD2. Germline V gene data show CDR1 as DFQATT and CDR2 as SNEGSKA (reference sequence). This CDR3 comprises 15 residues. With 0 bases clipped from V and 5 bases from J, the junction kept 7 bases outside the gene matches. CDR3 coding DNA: TGCAGTGCTAGAGAATCGGGAGGGCCCGGAGATACGCAGTATTTT. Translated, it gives CSARESGGPGDTQYF.

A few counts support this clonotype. In nucleotides, the CDR3 is TGTGCCAGCAGCTTAAATCTCCCTGAAGCTTTCTTT. The encoded protein is CASSLNLPEAFF. V usage is TRBV7-9 and J usage is TRBJ1-1; D unresolved. Germline V gene data show CDR1 as SEHNR and CDR2 as FQNEAQ (reference sequence). The length of the CDR3 is 12 residues. Trimming cost V 2 bases and J 6 bases, with 7 bases left between them.

CDR3 region: CASSYAGQETQYF. The CDR3 DNA sequence: TGTGCCAGCAGTTACGCCGGGCAAGAGACCCAGTACTTC. The genes are TRBV6-5 and TRBJ2-5; no clear D gene. The CDR3 sequence is 13 residues long. Germline V lookup: CDR1 MNHEY, CDR2 SVGAGI. The V and J ends lost 2 bases and 2 bases respectively, with 6 bases between them.

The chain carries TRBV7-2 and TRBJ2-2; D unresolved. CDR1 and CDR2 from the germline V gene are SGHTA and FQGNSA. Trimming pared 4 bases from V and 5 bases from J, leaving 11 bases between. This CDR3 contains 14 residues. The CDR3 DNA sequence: TGTGCCAGCAGCTATTTAAAGGTGACCGGGGAGCTGTTTTTT. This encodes CASSYLKVTGELFF. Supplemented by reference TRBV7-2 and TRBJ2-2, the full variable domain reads GAGVSQSPSNKVTEKGKDVELRCDPISGHTALYWYRQSLGQGLEFLIYFQGNSAPDKSGLPSDRFSAERTGGSVSTLTIQRTQQEDSAVYLCASSYLKVTGELFFGEGSRLTVL.

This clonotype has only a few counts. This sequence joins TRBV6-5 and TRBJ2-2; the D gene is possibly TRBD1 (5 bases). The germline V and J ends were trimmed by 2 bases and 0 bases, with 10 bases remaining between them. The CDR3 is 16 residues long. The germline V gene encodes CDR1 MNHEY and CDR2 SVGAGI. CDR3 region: CASSYLAGTNTGELFF. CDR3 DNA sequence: TGTGCCAGCAGTTACCTGGCAGGGACGAACACCGGGGAGCTGTTTTTT.

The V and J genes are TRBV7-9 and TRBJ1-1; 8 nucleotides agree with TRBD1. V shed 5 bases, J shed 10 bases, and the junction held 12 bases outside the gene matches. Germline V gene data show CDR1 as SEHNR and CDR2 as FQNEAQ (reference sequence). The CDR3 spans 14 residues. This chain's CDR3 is CASSPTGQGSGAFF. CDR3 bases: TGTGCCAGCAGCCCTACCGGACAGGGATCCGGAGCTTTCTTT.

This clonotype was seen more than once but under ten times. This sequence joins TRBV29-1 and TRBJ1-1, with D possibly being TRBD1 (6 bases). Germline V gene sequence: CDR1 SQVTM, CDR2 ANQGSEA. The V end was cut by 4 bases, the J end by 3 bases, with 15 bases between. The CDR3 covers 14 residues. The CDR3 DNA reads TGCAGCGTTGGGCACCTCAGGGGATACACTGAAGCTTTCTTT. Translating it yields CSVGHLRGYTEAFF.

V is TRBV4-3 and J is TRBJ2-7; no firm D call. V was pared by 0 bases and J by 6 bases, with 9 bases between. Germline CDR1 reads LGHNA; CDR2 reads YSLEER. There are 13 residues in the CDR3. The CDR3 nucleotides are TGCGCCAGCAGCCAAGATACGGCCACCGAGCAGTACTTC. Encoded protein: CASSQDTATEQYF.